The rows below give T cell receptor beta chains drawn from one sample of a study of T cells in Graves' hyperthyroidism and ophthalmopathy. TCRdb reprocessed the multiplex PCR reads with MiXCR, giving one entry per CDR3 protein. The repertoire holds roughly 700,000 distinct CDR3 sequences, with around a third as singletons. The specimen sequenced was blood. The source of these receptors is a woman between 40 and 55 years old with Graves' hyperthyroidism. Both conserved end residues are part of each CDR3. Each record gives: J gene, D gene, V gene, clone size, CDR3 DNA, CDR3 protein. The D gene is left open where the match is weak. Only part of the rows carry a size: once, few, many, or a class if the clone is expanded.

J gene: TRBJ1-5; D gene: .; V gene: TRBV10-3; clone size: few; CDR3 DNA: TGTGCCATCAGTGAGTCAGGTCCCGGCAATCAGCCCCAGCATTTT; CDR3 protein: CAISESGPGNQPQHF
J gene: TRBJ1-2; D gene: .; V gene: TRBV5-5; clone size: .; CDR3 DNA: TGTGCCAGCAGCTTAGGGCCCCAAATCGGGGACTATGGCTACACCTTC; CDR3 protein: CASSLGPQIGDYGYTF
J gene: TRBJ2-3; D gene: .; V gene: TRBV7-2; clone size: .; CDR3 DNA: TGTGCCAGCAGGTTTTCGATCGGAGATACGCAGTATTTT; CDR3 protein: CASRFSIGDTQYF
J gene: TRBJ2-5; D gene: TRBD2; V gene: TRBV29-1; clone size: .; CDR3 DNA: TGCAGCGTTGACATAGCGGGGAGTGAGACCCAGTACTTC; CDR3 protein: CSVDIAGSETQYF
J gene: TRBJ1-5; D gene: .; V gene: TRBV5-4; clone size: few; CDR3 DNA: TGCGCCAGCAGCCAAGAAACAGGGAGCAAGCCCCAGCATTTT; CDR3 protein: CASSQETGSKPQHF
J gene: TRBJ1-5; D gene: TRBD1; V gene: TRBV19; clone size: many; CDR3 DNA: TGTGCCACCTCGTCCGGGACAGGGTCTAGCAATCAGCCCCAGCATTTT; CDR3 protein: CATSSGTGSSNQPQHF
J gene: TRBJ2-7; D gene: TRBD1; V gene: TRBV7-2; clone size: many; CDR3 DNA: TGTGCCAGCAGGTCATCCGGGACAGGGGAGTACTTC; CDR3 protein: CASRSSGTGEYF
J gene: TRBJ2-3; D gene: .; V gene: TRBV20-1; clone size: once; CDR3 DNA: TGCAGTGCTACGGGGAGGGGGTGGACAGATACGCAGTATTTT; CDR3 protein: CSATGRGWTDTQYF
J gene: TRBJ1-2; D gene: TRBD1; V gene: TRBV24-1; clone size: many; CDR3 DNA: TGTGCCACCGGACAGGATACTCACTATGGCTACACCTTC; CDR3 protein: CATGQDTHYGYTF
J gene: TRBJ2-2; D gene: .; V gene: TRBV25-1; clone size: many; CDR3 DNA: TGTGCCAGCAGTTTCGGGGTTGACACCGGGGAGCTGTTTTTT; CDR3 protein: CASSFGVDTGELFF
J gene: TRBJ1-1; D gene: .; V gene: TRBV7-9; clone size: .; CDR3 DNA: TGTGCCAGCAGCTTCCCAGGGCGGGGGATGAACACTGAAGCTTTCTTT; CDR3 protein: CASSFPGRGMNTEAFF
J gene: TRBJ2-5; D gene: .; V gene: TRBV5-4; clone size: few; CDR3 DNA: TGTGCCAGCAGTTCTAGCAGGGGCCTGGAGACCCAGTACTTC; CDR3 protein: CASSSSRGLETQYF
J gene: TRBJ1-2; D gene: .; V gene: TRBV4-1; clone size: few; CDR3 DNA: TGTGCCAGCAGCCAACGGGGGCCCCAAGCTAACTATGGCTACACCTTC; CDR3 protein: CASSQRGPQANYGYTF
J gene: TRBJ1-5; D gene: TRBD1; V gene: TRBV5-6; clone size: many; CDR3 DNA: TGTGCCAGCAGCTTGACAGGGGTCTATCAGCCCCAGCATTTT; CDR3 protein: CASSLTGVYQPQHF